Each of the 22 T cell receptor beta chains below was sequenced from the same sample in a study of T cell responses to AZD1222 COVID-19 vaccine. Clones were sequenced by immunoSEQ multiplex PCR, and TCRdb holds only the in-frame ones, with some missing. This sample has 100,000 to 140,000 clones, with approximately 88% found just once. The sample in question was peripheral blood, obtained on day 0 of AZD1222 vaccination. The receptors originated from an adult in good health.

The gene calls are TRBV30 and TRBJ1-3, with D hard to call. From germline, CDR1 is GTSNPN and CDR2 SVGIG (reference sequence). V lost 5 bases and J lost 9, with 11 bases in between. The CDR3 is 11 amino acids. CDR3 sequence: CAWETGRTIYF. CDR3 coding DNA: TGTGCCTGGGAGACGGGCCGCACCATATATTTT.

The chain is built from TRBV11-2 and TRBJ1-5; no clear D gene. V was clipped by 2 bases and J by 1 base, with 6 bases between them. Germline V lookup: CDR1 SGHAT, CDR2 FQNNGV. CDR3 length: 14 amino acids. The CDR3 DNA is TGTGCCAGCAGCTTATCTGGGAGCAATCAGCCCCAGCATTTT. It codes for CASSLSGSNQPQHF.

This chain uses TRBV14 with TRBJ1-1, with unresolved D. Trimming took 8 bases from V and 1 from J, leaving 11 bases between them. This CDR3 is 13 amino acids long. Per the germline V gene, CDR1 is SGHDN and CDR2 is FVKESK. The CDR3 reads CASSVHQNTEAFF. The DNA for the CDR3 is TGTGCCAGCTCGGTACATCAGAACACTGAAGCTTTCTTT.

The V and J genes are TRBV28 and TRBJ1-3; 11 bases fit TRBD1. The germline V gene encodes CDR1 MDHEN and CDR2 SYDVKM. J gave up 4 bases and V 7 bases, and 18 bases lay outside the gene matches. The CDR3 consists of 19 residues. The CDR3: CASNQGGTGGTLSGNTIYF. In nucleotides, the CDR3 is TGTGCCAGCAATCAAGGCGGGACAGGGGGAACTTTAAGCGGAAACACCATATATTTT.

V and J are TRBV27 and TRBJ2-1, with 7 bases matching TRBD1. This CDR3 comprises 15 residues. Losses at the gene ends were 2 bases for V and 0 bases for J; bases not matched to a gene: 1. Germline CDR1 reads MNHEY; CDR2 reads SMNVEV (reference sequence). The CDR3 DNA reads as TGTGCCAGCAGTTTAGGGGACAGCTCCTACAATGAGCAGTTCTTC. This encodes CASSLGDSSYNEQFF.

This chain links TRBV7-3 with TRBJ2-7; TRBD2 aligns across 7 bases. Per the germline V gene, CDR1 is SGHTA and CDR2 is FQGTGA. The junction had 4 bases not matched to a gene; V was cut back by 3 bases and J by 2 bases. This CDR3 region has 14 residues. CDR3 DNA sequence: TGTGCCAGCAGCTTGGATAGCGGGCCCTACGAGCAGTACTTC. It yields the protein CASSLDSGPYEQYF.

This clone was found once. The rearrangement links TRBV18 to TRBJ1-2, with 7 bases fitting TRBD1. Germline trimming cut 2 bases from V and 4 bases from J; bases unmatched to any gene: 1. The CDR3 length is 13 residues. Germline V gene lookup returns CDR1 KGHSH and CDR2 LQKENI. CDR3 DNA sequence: TGTGCCAGCTCACCAGGGACAGCCTATGGCTACACCTTC. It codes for CASSPGTAYGYTF.

CDR3 bases: TGTGCCAGCACCGGGTTGGGACAGGGTACCCTATCTGGGGCCAACGTCCTGACTTTC. Encoded protein: CASTGLGQGTLSGANVLTF. The rearrangement links TRBV27 to TRBJ2-6; 9 nucleotides agree with TRBD1. Germline lookup yields CDR1 MNHEY and CDR2 SMNVEV (reference sequence). The CDR3 contains 19 residues. The V and J ends lost 7 bases and 1 base, in that order; junction bases with no gene match: 14.

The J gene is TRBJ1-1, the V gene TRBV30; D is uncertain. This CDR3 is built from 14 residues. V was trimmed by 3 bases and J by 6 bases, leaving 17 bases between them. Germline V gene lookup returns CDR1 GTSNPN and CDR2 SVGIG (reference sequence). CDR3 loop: CAWSNKVAHPEAFF. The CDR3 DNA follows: TGTGCCTGGAGCAACAAGGTAGCTCACCCTGAAGCTTTCTTT.

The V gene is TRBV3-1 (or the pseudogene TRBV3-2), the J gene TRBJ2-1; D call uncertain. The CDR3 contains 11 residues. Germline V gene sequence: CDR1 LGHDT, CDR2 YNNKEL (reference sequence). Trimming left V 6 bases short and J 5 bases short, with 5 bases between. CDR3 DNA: TGTGCCAGCAGAATGGACAATGAGCAGTTCTTC. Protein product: CASRMDNEQFF.

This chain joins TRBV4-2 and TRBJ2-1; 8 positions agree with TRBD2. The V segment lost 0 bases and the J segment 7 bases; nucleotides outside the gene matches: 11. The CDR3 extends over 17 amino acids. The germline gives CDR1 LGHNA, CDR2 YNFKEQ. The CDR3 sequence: CASSQERLSGSRNEQFF. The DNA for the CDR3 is TGTGCCAGCAGCCAAGAAAGGCTGAGCGGGAGCAGAAATGAGCAGTTCTTC.

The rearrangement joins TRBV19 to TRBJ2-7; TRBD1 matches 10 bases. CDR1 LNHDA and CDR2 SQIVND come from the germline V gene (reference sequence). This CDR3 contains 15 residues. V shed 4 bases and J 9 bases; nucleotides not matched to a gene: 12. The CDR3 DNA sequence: TGTGCCAGTAGTACTAAGACAGGGGGCATTGCGTGGCAGTACTTC. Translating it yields CASSTKTGGIAWQYF.

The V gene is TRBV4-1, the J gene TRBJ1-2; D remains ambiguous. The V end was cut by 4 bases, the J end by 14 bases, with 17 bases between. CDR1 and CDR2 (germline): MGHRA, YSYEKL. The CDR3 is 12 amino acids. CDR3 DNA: TGCGCCAGCAGCCTCCTCACTAACAAGCCGACCTTC. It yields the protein CASSLLTNKPTF.

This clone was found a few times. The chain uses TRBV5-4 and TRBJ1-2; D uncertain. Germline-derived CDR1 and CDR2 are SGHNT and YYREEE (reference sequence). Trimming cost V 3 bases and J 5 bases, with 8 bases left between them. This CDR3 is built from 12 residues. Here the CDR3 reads CASSSETYGYTF. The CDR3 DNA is TGTGCCAGCAGCTCCGAAACTTATGGCTACACCTTC.

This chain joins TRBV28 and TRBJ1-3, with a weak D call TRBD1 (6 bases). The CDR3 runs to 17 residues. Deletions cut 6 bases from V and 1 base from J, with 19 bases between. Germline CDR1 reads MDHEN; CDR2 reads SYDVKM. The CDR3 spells CASSPPGQLLSGNTIYF. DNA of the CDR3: TGTGCCAGCAGCCCCCCCGGACAGCTCTTGTCTGGAAACACCATATATTTT.

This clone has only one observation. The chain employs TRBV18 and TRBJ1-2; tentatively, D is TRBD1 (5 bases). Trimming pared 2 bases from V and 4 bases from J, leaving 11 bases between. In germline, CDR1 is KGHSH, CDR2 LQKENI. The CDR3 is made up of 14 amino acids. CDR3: CASSPGREGYGYTF. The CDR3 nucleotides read TGTGCCAGCTCACCAGGCAGGGAGGGCTATGGCTACACCTTC.

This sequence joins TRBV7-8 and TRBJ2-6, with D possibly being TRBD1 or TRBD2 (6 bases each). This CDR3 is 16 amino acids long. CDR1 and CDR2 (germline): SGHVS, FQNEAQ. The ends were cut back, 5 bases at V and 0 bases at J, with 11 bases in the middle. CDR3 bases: TGTGCCAGCAGCCCGAAGGGGGGCTCTGGGGCCAACGTCCTGACTTTC. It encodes CASSPKGGSGANVLTF.

CDR3 bases: TGTGCCAGTAGTCCTCGATTGCAGCCCCAGCATTTT. Residues: CASSPRLQPQHF. The chain links TRBV19 to TRBJ1-5; no clear D. This CDR3 comprises 12 residues. The V end lost 5 bases, the J end lost 7 bases, and 9 bases lay between the germline ends. The germline V gene encodes CDR1 LNHDA and CDR2 SQIVND (reference sequence).

The CDR3 DNA sequence: TGTGCCAGCAGCTTTAGGCGGAAGCTCGATGAGCAGTTCTTC. This gives the protein CASSFRRKLDEQFF. This sequence joins TRBV7-2 and TRBJ2-1, with D uncertain. The CDR3 has 14 amino acids. The germline CDR1 and CDR2 sequences are SGHTA and FQGNSA. V gave up 3 bases and J gave up 8 bases, with 14 bases separating them.

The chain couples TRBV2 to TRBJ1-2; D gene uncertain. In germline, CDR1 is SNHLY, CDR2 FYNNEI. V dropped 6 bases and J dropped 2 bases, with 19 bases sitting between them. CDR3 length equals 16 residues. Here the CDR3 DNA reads TGTGCCAGCAGCCCGACTCGGCAGGCACCCAACTATGGCTACACCTTC. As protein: CASSPTRQAPNYGYTF.

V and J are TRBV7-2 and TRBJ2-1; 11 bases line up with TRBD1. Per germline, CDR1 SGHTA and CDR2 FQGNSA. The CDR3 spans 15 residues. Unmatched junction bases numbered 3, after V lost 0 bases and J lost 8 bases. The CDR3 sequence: CASSLAGQGAYEQFF. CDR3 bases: TGTGCCAGCAGCTTAGCAGGACAGGGGGCCTATGAGCAGTTCTTC.

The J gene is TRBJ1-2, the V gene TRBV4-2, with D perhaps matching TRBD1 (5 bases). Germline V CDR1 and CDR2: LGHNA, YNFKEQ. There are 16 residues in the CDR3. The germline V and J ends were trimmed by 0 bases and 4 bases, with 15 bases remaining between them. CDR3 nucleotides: TGTGCCAGCAGCCAAGATGTCGGTGGTGACAGCTATGGCTACACCTTC. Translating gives CASSQDVGGDSYGYTF.